These 27 T cell receptor beta chains were all obtained from the same sample, sequenced in a study of blood T cell repertoires in COVID-19. The method was immunoSEQ multiplex PCR; TCRdb's version includes in-frame clones alone and lacks a portion of them. The sample lists roughly 430,000 clones, roughly 90% occurring once. Source material: PBMCs or T cells enriched from blood (not recorded which). The source is a woman aged 18 to 35 who had been exposed to COVID-19.

The chain joins TRBV19 to TRBJ2-3, with TRBD2 identical over 7 bases. The CDR3 is made up of 15 amino acids. The germline gives CDR1 LNHDA, CDR2 SQIVND (reference sequence). J lost 0 bases, V lost 4 bases, and 4 bases had no gene match. The CDR3 reads CASSKAGSSTDTQYF. In DNA form, the CDR3 reads TGTGCCAGTAGTAAAGCGGGGTCTAGCACAGATACGCAGTATTTT.

This clone appeared a single time. The chain couples TRBV5-5 to TRBJ2-7, with D hard to call. V dropped 3 bases and J dropped 3 bases, with 4 bases sitting between them. The germline CDR1 and CDR2 sequences are SGHKS and YYEKEE (reference sequence). CDR3 length equals 11 residues. CDR3 sequence: CASSSNYEQYF. In DNA form, the CDR3 reads TGTGCCAGCAGCTCCAACTACGAGCAGTACTTC.

The rearrangement uses TRBV7-8 and TRBJ2-5; D is undetermined. CDR3 size: 13 residues. Trimming left V 1 base short and J 1 base short, with 4 bases between. The germline CDR1 and CDR2 sequences are SGHVS and FQNEAQ. This CDR3 is CASSLGLQETQYF. The CDR3 region has the DNA TGTGCCAGCAGCTTAGGGCTCCAAGAGACCCAGTACTTC.

This chain links TRBV12-3 or TRBV12-4 with TRBJ1-1; D is uncertain. Trimming pared 2 bases from V and 8 bases from J, leaving 9 bases between. The CDR3 contains 12 residues. The CDR3 reads CASSLRGQEAFF. CDR3 in DNA: TGTGCCAGCAGTTTACGTGGGCAGGAAGCTTTCTTT.

This clone was counted once. V usage is TRBV14 and J usage is TRBJ1-6; D gene ambiguous. The CDR3 contains 17 residues. Looked up from germline, CDR1 is SGHDN and CDR2 is FVKESK. Between the trimmed V and J ends, which lost 0 bases and 7 bases, there was a span of 16 bases. The CDR3 DNA is TGTGCCAGCAGCCAAGATTGGGCCGGGGTCGCAAATTCACCCCTCCACTTT. Protein product: CASSQDWAGVANSPLHF.

CDR3 protein: CASSLGPSEWSYEQYF. The DNA for the CDR3 is TGTGCCAGCAGCTTAGGGCCTAGCGAATGGTCCTACGAGCAGTACTTC. The chain employs TRBV13 and TRBJ2-7, with a weak D call TRBD2 (6 bases). V lost 0 bases, J lost 1 base, and 13 bases lay in between. Germline CDR1 reads PRHDT; CDR2 reads FYEKMQ (reference sequence). This CDR3 comprises 16 residues.

The J gene is TRBJ2-7, the V gene TRBV6-5; D is possibly TRBD2 (6 bases). Germline CDR1 is MNHEY and CDR2 is SVGAGI. CDR3 length: 16 amino acids. Trimming cost V 0 bases and J 0 bases, with 12 bases left between them. For the CDR3, the DNA is TGTGCCAGCAGTTACTCGTATGGGGGGAGCTCCTACGAGCAGTACTTC. Its translation: CASSYSYGGSSYEQYF.

This clone was observed once. The chain employs TRBV18 and TRBJ1-6; D unresolved. With 8 bases removed from V and 0 bases from J, the gap between germline ends came to 11 bases. This CDR3 region has 15 residues. CDR1 KGHSH and CDR2 LQKENI come from the germline V gene. The CDR3 sequence: CASADWSSYNSPLHF. In nucleotides, the CDR3 is TGTGCCAGCGCCGACTGGAGCTCCTATAATTCACCCCTCCACTTT.

V is TRBV24-1 and J is TRBJ2-3; 7 bases map to TRBD2. This CDR3 spans 16 amino acids. J lost 2 bases, V lost 6 bases, and 10 bases had no gene match. Germline CDR1 reads KGHDR; CDR2 reads SFDVKD. CDR3 sequence (DNA): TGTGCCACCAGTACCGGGTTAGCGGGCACCACAGATACGCAGTATTTT. This encodes CATSTGLAGTTDTQYF.

The rearrangement uses TRBV25-1 and TRBJ2-7, with a tentative D call TRBD2 (5 bases). The CDR3 contains 12 residues. Germline V lookup: CDR1 MGHDK, CDR2 SYGVNS. Trimming took 5 bases from V and 8 from J, leaving 13 bases between them. The CDR3 loop is CASSINTSKQYF. The CDR3 region has the DNA TGTGCCAGCAGTATCAACACTAGTAAGCAGTACTTC.

V and J are TRBV5-1 and TRBJ2-3; D is uncertain. Trimming cost V 1 base and J 0 bases, with 9 bases left between them. The CDR3 extends over 15 amino acids. Germline CDR1 reads SGHRS; CDR2 reads YFSETQ. The CDR3 nucleotides are TGCGCCAGCAGCTTGCCAAGAGAAAGCACAGATACGCAGTATTTT. It is translated as CASSLPRESTDTQYF.

The gene calls are TRBV11-2 and TRBJ1-1; D not certain. CDR3 length: 14 amino acids. In germline, CDR1 is SGHAT, CDR2 FQNNGV. Trimming stripped 5 bases from V and 0 bases from J, with 10 bases between. CDR3 sequence (DNA): TGTGCCAGCAGCATCACGGGGATGAACACTGAAGCTTTCTTT. Its protein product is CASSITGMNTEAFF.

This sequence joins TRBV7-9 and TRBJ2-7, with 7 bases that match TRBD1. This CDR3 region has 16 residues. V trimming: 5 bases; J trimming: 7 bases; junction bases outside the gene matches: 17. Germline loops: CDR1 SEHNR, CDR2 FQNEAQ (reference sequence). For the CDR3, the DNA is TGTGCCAGCAGCCACCCCGCTGGCAGGGGGTTGGGAGAGCAGTACTTC. Its translation: CASSHPAGRGLGEQYF.

V gene TRBV28 combines with J gene TRBJ1-2; a weak D match, TRBD1 (6 bases). V dropped 6 bases and J dropped 5 bases, with 10 bases sitting between them. The CDR3 runs to 12 residues. Per the germline V gene, CDR1 is MDHEN and CDR2 is SYDVKM. The CDR3 bases are TGTGCCAGCAGACAGGGCCCTTATGGCTACACCTTC. Residues: CASRQGPYGYTF.

This clone was seen a handful of times. The V call is TRBV7-9, the J call TRBJ1-5; 9 bases line up with TRBD1. CDR1 is SEHNR and CDR2 is FQNEAQ in the germline V gene (reference sequence). V shed 5 bases and J 0 bases; nucleotides not matched to a gene: 8. This CDR3 is built from 17 residues. The chain's CDR3 is CASSAWTGAFSNQPQHF. In DNA, the CDR3 is TGTGCCAGCAGCGCATGGACAGGGGCGTTTAGCAATCAGCCCCAGCATTTT.

This sequence joins TRBV5-1 and TRBJ1-2, with D tentatively TRBD1 (6 bases). Between the trimmed V and J ends, which lost 9 bases and 2 bases, there was a span of 17 bases. CDR1 SGHRS and CDR2 YFSETQ come from the germline V gene. CDR3 size: 14 residues. The DNA for the CDR3 is TGCGCCAATAGCGAAGGCAGGGGAAACTATGGCTACACCTTC. The encoded protein is CANSEGRGNYGYTF.

The chain has TRBV5-1 and TRBJ2-6; no firm D call. Germline lookup yields CDR1 SGHRS and CDR2 YFSETQ. The CDR3 has 13 amino acids. Trimming took off 5 bases at V and 3 bases at J, with 6 bases between the two ends. The CDR3 sequence is CASSRGGANVLTF. CDR3 bases: TGCGCCAGCAGTCGCGGTGGGGCCAACGTCCTGACTTTC.

In DNA, the CDR3 is TGTGCCAGCAGTCCTACAGGGAATTTGTACGAGCAGTACTTC. Protein sequence: CASSPTGNLYEQYF. The rearrangement joins TRBV7-9 to TRBJ2-7, with D possibly being TRBD1 (6 bases). The CDR3 is 14 residues long. Germline V gene data show CDR1 as SEHNR and CDR2 as FQNEAQ (reference sequence). V was cut by 6 bases and J by 4 bases, with 16 bases left in between.

The gene calls are TRBV14 and TRBJ2-3; 12 bases map to TRBD2. Germline V gene lookup returns CDR1 SGHDN and CDR2 FVKESK. J was trimmed by 4 bases and V by 1 base; bases with no gene match: 3. The CDR3 runs 16 residues. CDR3: CASSQGGTSGSDTQYF. The CDR3 DNA reads as TGTGCCAGCAGCCAAGGCGGGACTAGCGGGTCAGATACGCAGTATTTT. The full variable domain, completed using reference TRBV14 and TRBJ2-3, is EAGVTQFPSHSVIEKGQTVTLRCDPISGHDNLYWYRRVMGKEIKFLLHFVKESKQDESGMPNNRFLAERTGGTYSTLKVQPAELEDSGVYFCASSQGGTSGSDTQYFGPGTRLTVL.

The chain couples TRBV6-5 to TRBJ2-7; maybe TRBD1 (6 bases). Trimming removed 4 bases at V and 1 base at J, with 14 bases between. CDR3 length: 15 residues. CDR1 and CDR2 from the germline V gene are MNHEY and SVGAGI. The DNA of the CDR3 is TGTGCCAGCAGTTCCGGACAGATACTTTCCTACGAGCAGTACTTC. Its translation is CASSSGQILSYEQYF.

The rearrangement links TRBV18 to TRBJ2-5, with 10 bases that match TRBD1. The CDR3 has 16 amino acids. Germline assignment: CDR1 KGHSH and CDR2 LQKENI. Trimming at V came to 5 bases and at J to 2 bases, leaving 8 bases not matched to a gene. The CDR3 region has the DNA TGTGCCAGCTCAACCCAACCGGGACAGGGGCAAGAGACCCAGTACTTC. Translated: CASSTQPGQGQETQYF.

The V call is TRBV24-1, the J call TRBJ2-1, with 8 bases aligning to TRBD2. Trimming removed 1 base from V and 7 bases from J; junction bases left unmatched: 5. CDR1 and CDR2 from the germline V gene are KGHDR and SFDVKD. The CDR3 runs to 15 residues. CDR3 DNA: TGTGCCACCAGTGATTTAGCGGGGGCCCTAAATGAGCAGTTCTTC. Amino acid sequence: CATSDLAGALNEQFF.

The chain uses TRBV29-1 and TRBJ1-5, with D perhaps matching TRBD1 (5 bases). V was trimmed by 4 bases and J by 3 bases, leaving 10 bases between them. In germline, CDR1 is SQVTM, CDR2 ANQGSEA. This CDR3 region has 13 residues. The CDR3 reads CSVGAGNNQPQHF. DNA for the CDR3: TGCAGCGTTGGGGCAGGGAACAATCAGCCCCAGCATTTT. Variable domain in full (rest from reference TRBV29-1 and TRBJ1-5): SAVISQKPSRDICQRGTSLTIQCQVDSQVTMMFWYRQQPGQSLTLIATANQGSEATYESGFVIDKFPISRPNLTFSTLTVSNMSPEDSSIYLCSVGAGNNQPQHFGDGTRLSIL.

The gene calls are TRBV7-2 and TRBJ2-2; no definite D call. Germline lookup yields CDR1 SGHTA and CDR2 FQGNSA. CDR3 length: 14 amino acids. Trimming left V 1 base short and J 4 bases short, with 7 bases between. The CDR3 is CASSLGTFTGELFF. The CDR3, as DNA: TGTGCCAGCAGCTTAGGTACATTCACCGGGGAGCTGTTTTTT. The whole variable domain, filled in from reference TRBV7-2 and TRBJ2-2, reads GAGVSQSPSNKVTEKGKDVELRCDPISGHTALYWYRQSLGQGLEFLIYFQGNSAPDKSGLPSDRFSAERTGGSVSTLTIQRTQQEDSAVYLCASSLGTFTGELFFGEGSRLTVL.

V and J are TRBV27 and TRBJ1-2, with 7 bases aligning to TRBD1. Germline CDR1 reads MNHEY; CDR2 reads SMNVEV (reference sequence). V gave up 5 bases and J gave up 7 bases; unmatched junction bases: 7. The CDR3 has 13 residues. Here the CDR3 reads CASSITGESGYTF. In DNA, the CDR3 is TGTGCCAGCAGTATTACAGGGGAATCTGGCTACACCTTC.

The chain carries TRBV28 and TRBJ2-2; TRBD2 is a possible D gene (6 bases). Per the germline V gene, CDR1 is MDHEN and CDR2 is SYDVKM. V was shortened by 6 bases and J by 10 bases, with 12 bases between the two germline ends. The CDR3 covers 12 residues. CDR3 sequence: CASSNRGMELFF. The CDR3 nucleotides are TGTGCCAGCAGCAACCGGGGGATGGAGCTGTTTTTT.

Only one count was recorded for this clone. This chain joins TRBV5-8 and TRBJ2-2; 7 bases fit TRBD1. The trim removed 4 bases at V and 1 base at J, leaving 7 bases unmatched. Germline V gives CDR1 SGHTS, CDR2 YDEGEE. This CDR3 region has 16 residues. This CDR3 is CASSNSGGQNTGELFF. CDR3 DNA: TGTGCCAGCAGCAATTCAGGGGGACAGAACACCGGGGAGCTGTTTTTT.